The next 28 T cell receptor beta chains were all read from a single sample in a study of brain T cells in children with intractable seizures. Assay used: immunoSEQ multiplex PCR; TCRdb lists only in-frame clones, some missing. The repertoire holds about 80,000 clones, with 91% as singletons. The source was peripheral blood, collected at surgery. The receptors come from a girl aged 2-10 years with Rasmussen encephalitis and intractable seizures.

The rearrangement joins TRBV2 to TRBJ2-7; 7 bases line up with TRBD2. The trim removed 4 bases at V and 2 bases at J, leaving 8 bases unmatched. Germline CDR1 and CDR2: SNHLY and FYNNEI. The CDR3 sequence is 15 residues long. DNA for the CDR3: TGTGCCAGCAGTGGGTTGGCTAGCGGAACCTACGAGCAGTACTTC. Translated, it gives CASSGLASGTYEQYF.

V gene TRBV28 combines with J gene TRBJ1-1, with D hard to call. Trimming removed 5 bases at V and 3 bases at J, with 10 bases between. Per the germline V gene, CDR1 is MDHEN and CDR2 is SYDVKM. The CDR3 is 13 residues long. In DNA form, the CDR3 reads TGTGCCAGCAGTCTTGGAGGGCACACTGAAGCTTTCTTT. It specifies CASSLGGHTEAFF.

V gene TRBV2 combines with J gene TRBJ1-5; D unclear. Germline V gene lookup returns CDR1 SNHLY and CDR2 FYNNEI. The CDR3 spans 14 residues. The germline V and J ends were trimmed by 5 bases and 4 bases, with 12 bases remaining between them. The CDR3 sequence: CASSPQAANQPQHF. CDR3 nucleotide sequence: TGTGCCAGCAGTCCGCAGGCAGCAAATCAGCCCCAGCATTTT.

The table lists this clone with a count of one. J is TRBJ2-3 and V is TRBV5-1, with 12 bases fitting TRBD2. V shed 4 bases, J shed 4 bases, and the junction held 4 bases outside the gene matches. The CDR3 totals 15 residues. Germline CDR1 and CDR2: SGHRS and YFSETQ. The CDR3 spells CASSLGLAGSDTQYF. Here the CDR3 DNA reads TGCGCCAGCAGCCTCGGACTAGCGGGATCAGATACGCAGTATTTT.

This clone was seen only once. CDR3 in amino acids: CALYAGRHGYTF. For the CDR3, the DNA is TGTGCCTTATATGCAGGGAGACATGGCTACACCTTC. This chain uses TRBV19 with TRBJ1-2, with D perhaps matching TRBD1 (5 bases). The CDR3 sequence is 12 residues long. The V end was cut by 11 bases, the J end by 6 bases, with 16 bases between. Germline values: CDR1 LNHDA, CDR2 SQIVND (reference sequence).

The chain carries TRBV29-1 and TRBJ2-7; 8 bases are a match to TRBD2. The CDR3 covers 14 residues. Germline lookup yields CDR1 SQVTM and CDR2 ANQGSEA. The V gene end was trimmed by 2 bases and the J gene end by 1 base; junction bases not matched to a gene: 4. In DNA form, the CDR3 reads TGCAGCGTTGAATCAGCGGGGGATTCCTACGAGCAGTACTTC. Translating gives CSVESAGDSYEQYF.

The chain has TRBV18 and TRBJ1-1, with D perhaps matching TRBD1 (5 bases). V gave up 1 base and J gave up 5 bases, with 8 bases separating them. Germline V lookup: CDR1 KGHSH, CDR2 LQKENI. The CDR3 length is 13 residues. Here the CDR3 DNA reads TGTGCCAGCTCACCACAGGGGAGGACTGAAGCTTTCTTT. Encoded protein: CASSPQGRTEAFF.

The rearrangement joins TRBV5-6 to TRBJ2-5; D is ambiguous. Germline V gene sequence: CDR1 SGHDT, CDR2 YYEEEE. The V end was cut by 1 base, the J end by 2 bases, with 12 bases between. The CDR3 totals 15 residues. CDR3 protein: CASSLTNYYQETQYF. The CDR3 DNA reads as TGTGCCAGCAGCTTGACTAACTATTATCAAGAGACCCAGTACTTC.

The V gene is TRBV13, the J gene TRBJ2-7; 9 nucleotides match TRBD1. The germline V gene encodes CDR1 PRHDT and CDR2 FYEKMQ (reference sequence). The junction had 3 bases not matched to a gene; V was cut back by 2 bases and J by 4 bases. This CDR3 has 14 residues. In nucleotides, the CDR3 is TGTGCCAGCAGCTTATCACAGGGGGCTTACGAGCAGTACTTC. Protein: CASSLSQGAYEQYF.

V is TRBV3-1 (or the pseudogene TRBV3-2) and J is TRBJ1-6, with a possible D match to TRBD1 (6 bases). Germline V gene sequence: CDR1 LGHDT, CDR2 YNNKEL (reference sequence). Trimming removed 0 bases from V and 10 bases from J, with 16 bases in between. The CDR3 length is 16 residues. Here the CDR3 reads CASSQDLGGLGSPLHF. The CDR3, as DNA: TGTGCCAGCAGCCAAGATCTTGGGGGGCTGGGGTCACCCCTCCACTTT.

The chain carries TRBV28 and TRBJ1-1; possibly TRBD1 for D (6 bases). Germline V gene sequence: CDR1 MDHEN, CDR2 SYDVKM. V lost 6 bases and J 3 bases, leaving 17 bases between the germline ends. The CDR3 covers 15 residues. The CDR3 coding sequence is TGTGCCAGCAGCCCGTTGGGACAAATCGACACTGAAGCTTTCTTT. It codes for CASSPLGQIDTEAFF.

The rearrangement links TRBV28 to TRBJ1-2; the D is unclear. There are 14 residues in the CDR3. Trimming pared 8 bases from V and 6 bases from J, leaving 19 bases between. CDR1 MDHEN and CDR2 SYDVKM come from the germline V gene. The CDR3 nucleotides are TGTGCCAGCTGGGGAGGAGGCCCGGGTAATGGCTACACCTTC. This gives the protein CASWGGGPGNGYTF.

The chain carries TRBV6-5 and TRBJ1-3; D is uncertain. Trimming took 6 bases from V and 2 from J, leaving 8 bases between them. CDR1 is MNHEY and CDR2 is SVGAGI in the germline V gene. This CDR3 is built from 13 residues. CDR3 DNA sequence: TGTGCCAGCAGCTGGACCGCTGGAAACACCATATATTTT. Translation: CASSWTAGNTIYF.

The rearrangement links TRBV19 to TRBJ2-3; 9 bases line up with TRBD1. Germline trimming cut 5 bases from V and 4 bases from J; bases unmatched to any gene: 7. This CDR3 region has 15 residues. The germline gives CDR1 LNHDA, CDR2 SQIVND (reference sequence). The CDR3 protein is CASSAYRGLADTQYF. Written as DNA, the CDR3 is TGTGCCAGTAGTGCTTACAGGGGGCTCGCAGATACGCAGTATTTT.

The gene calls are TRBV29-1 and TRBJ1-1; 7 bases match TRBD1. This CDR3 is built from 13 residues. J gave up 6 bases and V 6 bases, and 10 bases lay outside the gene matches. Germline loops: CDR1 SQVTM, CDR2 ANQGSEA. CDR3 sequence: CSVKDRVVSEAFF. The DNA for the CDR3 is TGCAGCGTGAAAGACAGGGTAGTGTCTGAAGCTTTCTTT. The whole variable domain, remainder taken from reference TRBV29-1 and TRBJ1-1, is SAVISQKPSRDICQRGTSLTIQCQVDSQVTMMFWYRQQPGQSLTLIATANQGSEATYESGFVIDKFPISRPNLTFSTLTVSNMSPEDSSIYLCSVKDRVVSEAFFGQGTRLTVV.

The chain couples TRBV18 to TRBJ1-3; D might be TRBD1 (5 bases). The CDR3 loop spans 18 amino acids. The V gene lost 6 bases and the J gene lost 1 base, with 22 bases spanning the gap. Germline-derived CDR1 and CDR2 are KGHSH and LQKENI. The CDR3 DNA reads TGTGCCAGCTCCCGTCTACGCAGGGACCCCTTTTCTGGAAACACCATATATTTT. It translates to CASSRLRRDPFSGNTIYF.

This clone has a single count. The chain has TRBV2 and TRBJ1-4; D may be TRBD1 (5 bases). Looked up from germline, CDR1 is SNHLY and CDR2 is FYNNEI. Trimming took 3 bases from V and 4 from J, leaving 6 bases between them. This CDR3 comprises 13 residues. CDR3 protein: CASSDRDNEKLFF. CDR3 DNA: TGTGCCAGCAGTGACAGGGATAATGAAAAACTGTTTTTT.

V gene TRBV12-3 or TRBV12-4 combines with J gene TRBJ1-1; possibly TRBD1 for D (5 bases). The CDR3 spans 12 residues. Trimming took 6 bases from V and 8 from J, leaving 13 bases between them. CDR3 residues: CASSPDRTEAFF. The CDR3 coding sequence is TGTGCCAGCAGCCCCGACCGGACAGAAGCTTTCTTT.

The V and J genes are TRBV5-4 and TRBJ2-1; 13 bases fit TRBD2. This CDR3 spans 16 amino acids. The ends lost 4 bases at V and 4 bases at J; junction bases unmatched: 5. Germline CDR1 SGHNT, CDR2 YYREEE (reference sequence). CDR3 in amino acids: CASSRTSGSPYNEQFF. In nucleotides, the CDR3 is TGTGCCAGCAGCCGGACTAGCGGGAGCCCTTACAATGAGCAGTTCTTC.

The chain couples TRBV11-2 to TRBJ1-4; tentative D call: TRBD1 (5 bases). V lost 1 base, J lost 3 bases, and 12 bases lay in between. The CDR3 is 16 residues long. Germline V gene data show CDR1 as SGHAT and CDR2 as FQNNGV. This CDR3 reads CASSLAGGSSNEKLFF. As DNA, the CDR3 is TGTGCCAGCAGCTTAGCTGGGGGTTCGTCTAATGAAAAACTGTTTTTT.

In nucleotides, the CDR3 is TGTGCCAGCAGTGAACGGGGACAGGGTCTCGGAAAACTGTTTTTT. Its protein product is CASSERGQGLGKLFF. The chain joins TRBV6-1 to TRBJ1-4; 9 bases fit TRBD1. Per the germline V gene, CDR1 is MNHNS and CDR2 is SASEGT. Trimming took 2 bases from V and 10 from J; bases not matched to a gene: 8. CDR3 length equals 15 residues.

This sequence joins TRBV19 and TRBJ2-1, with D possibly matching TRBD1 (5 bases). The CDR3 has 16 amino acids. The germline V gene encodes CDR1 LNHDA and CDR2 SQIVND (reference sequence). V lost 5 bases and J lost 0, with 14 bases in between. CDR3 DNA sequence: TGTGCCAGTAGTCTGACAGCTTATAGCTCCTACAATGAGCAGTTCTTC. As protein: CASSLTAYSSYNEQFF. Full variable domain (rest looked up from reference TRBV19 and TRBJ2-1): DGGITQSPKYLFRKEGQNVTLSCEQNLNHDAMYWYRQDPGQGLRLIYYSQIVNDFQKGDIAEGYSVSREKKESFPLTVTSAQKNPTAFYLCASSLTAYSSYNEQFFGPGTRLTVL.

The chain joins TRBV7-2 to TRBJ2-3; TRBD2 is a possible D gene (6 bases). The CDR3 covers 15 residues. Germline lookup yields CDR1 SGHTA and CDR2 FQGNSA. Trimming pared 1 base from V and 0 bases from J, leaving 8 bases between. This CDR3 is CASSLVGTSTDTQYF. The CDR3 DNA is TGTGCCAGCAGCTTAGTTGGGACTAGCACAGATACGCAGTATTTT.

This rearrangement joins TRBV10-2 to TRBJ2-2, with 8 positions matching TRBD2. The CDR3 loop spans 16 amino acids. Germline V CDR1 and CDR2: WSHSY, SAAADI. The V and J ends lost 1 base and 2 bases, in that order; junction bases with no gene match: 3. CDR3 DNA sequence: TGCGCCAGCAGTGAGTTTAGCGGGGCCAACACCGGGGAGCTGTTTTTT. Protein sequence: CASSEFSGANTGELFF.

V and J are TRBV7-9 and TRBJ2-1, with D tentatively TRBD2 (6 bases). V lost 8 bases, J lost 8 bases, and 19 bases lay in between. The CDR3 extends over 14 amino acids. Germline V gene lookup returns CDR1 SEHNR and CDR2 FQNEAQ (reference sequence). CDR3: CASHRLVGSHEQFF. The CDR3 DNA reads TGTGCCAGCCATCGACTAGTCGGGAGCCATGAGCAGTTCTTC.

This clone was observed once. The chain combines TRBV7-2 with TRBJ2-5; TRBD2 aligns across 12 bases. The ends lost 5 bases at V and 3 bases at J; junction bases unmatched: 1. The CDR3 has 14 amino acids. Germline CDR1 and CDR2: SGHTA and FQGNSA. The CDR3 sequence is CASSPSGGEETQYF. CDR3 DNA: TGTGCCAGCAGCCCTAGCGGGGGGGAAGAGACCCAGTACTTC.

The chain recombines TRBV27 with TRBJ2-7; the match to TRBD1 covers 8 bases. The CDR3 covers 14 residues. In germline, CDR1 is MNHEY, CDR2 SMNVEV (reference sequence). V lost 11 bases, J lost 2 bases, and 11 bases stayed unmatched. The DNA of the CDR3 is TGTGCCGGCAAAACCGGGACAGGAGCCTACGAGCAGTACTTC. It codes for CAGKTGTGAYEQYF.

The rearrangement joins TRBV6-5 to TRBJ2-1; 9 bases map to TRBD2. The length of the CDR3 is 15 residues. From germline, CDR1 is MNHEY and CDR2 SVGAGI. V lost 5 bases, J lost 3 bases, and 5 bases stayed unmatched. In DNA form, the CDR3 reads TGTGCCAGCAGTAGGGGACTAGCTGTCTACAATGAGCAGTTCTTC. Translating gives CASSRGLAVYNEQFF.